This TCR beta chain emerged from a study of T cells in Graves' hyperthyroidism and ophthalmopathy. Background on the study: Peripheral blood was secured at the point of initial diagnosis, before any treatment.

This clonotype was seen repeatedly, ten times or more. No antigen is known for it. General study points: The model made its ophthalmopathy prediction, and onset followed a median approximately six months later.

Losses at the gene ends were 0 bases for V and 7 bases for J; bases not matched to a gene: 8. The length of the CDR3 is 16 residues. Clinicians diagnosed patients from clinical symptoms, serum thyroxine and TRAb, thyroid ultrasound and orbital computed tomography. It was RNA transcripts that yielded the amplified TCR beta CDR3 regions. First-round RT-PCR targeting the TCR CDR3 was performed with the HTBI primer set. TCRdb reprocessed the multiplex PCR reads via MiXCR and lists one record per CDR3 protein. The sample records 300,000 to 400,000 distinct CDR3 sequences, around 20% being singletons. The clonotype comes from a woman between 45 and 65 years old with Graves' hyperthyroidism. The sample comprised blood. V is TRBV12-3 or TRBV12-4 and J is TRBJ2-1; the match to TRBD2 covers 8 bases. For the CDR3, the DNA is TGTGCCAGCAGTTTAGCCACACCGGGAGGGCGAAATGAGCAGTTCTTC. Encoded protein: CASSLATPGGRNEQFF.